The rows below give T cell receptor beta chains drawn from one sample of a study of neurological immune-mediated disorders. TCRdb re-derived calls from the 5' RACE reads in MiXCR, one entry per CDR3 protein. The sample includes 25,000 or so distinct CDR3 sequences, around 13% seen only once; the top ten take less than 5.5%. Sequenced sample: CD4+ T cells from blood. All receptors derive from a female donor with HTLV-1-associated myelopathy (HAM/TSP). Each CDR3 is given with its conserved first and last residue. A D gene is named only where the DNA matches it firmly. Where a row states a size, it is once, few, many or the class of an expanded clone; other rows omit it.

CDR3 length	D gene	clone size	V gene	J gene	CDR3 protein	CDR3 DNA
14	TRBD2	few	TRBV2	TRBJ2-5	CASSEGTSPETQYF	TGTGCCAGCAGTGAGGGGACTAGCCCTGAGACCCAGTACTTC
15	TRBD1	many	TRBV7-2	TRBJ2-3	CASSPGTGKFHTQYF	TGTGCCAGCAGCCCTGGGACAGGGAAATTCCATACGCAGTATTTT
14	-	many	TRBV6-2/TRBV6-3	TRBJ2-3	CASNLLAGRDTQYF	TGTGCCAGCAACCTACTAGCTGGGAGGGATACGCAGTATTTT
18	TRBD2	many	TRBV20-1	TRBJ2-3	CSARGQTSGATTTDTQYF	TGCAGTGCTAGGGGACAGACTAGCGGGGCAACGACTACAGATACGCAGTATTTT
16	TRBD1	many	TRBV20-1	TRBJ2-7	CSARGEGQGLSYEQYF	TGCAGTGCTAGAGGGGAAGGACAGGGCCTCTCCTACGAGCAGTACTTC
12	-	-	TRBV20-1	TRBJ1-5	CSAKDGNQPQHF	TGCAGTGCTAAGGACGGGAATCAGCCCCAGCATTTT
16	TRBD2	many	TRBV2	TRBJ2-3	CASSEDAGGPGDTQYF	TGTGCCAGCAGTGAAGACGCGGGAGGGCCGGGGGATACGCAGTATTTT
14	TRBD1	medium-sized	TRBV20-1	TRBJ2-7	CSARGRQGSYEQYF	TGCAGTGCTAGGGGGCGACAGGGTTCCTACGAGCAGTACTTC
16	TRBD2	many	TRBV5-1	TRBJ2-3	CASCRGAGGSGDTQYF	TGCGCCAGCTGCCGGGGAGCGGGGGGGAGTGGAGATACGCAGTATTTT
14	-	many	TRBV6-5	TRBJ1-1	CASSTRGGRTEAFF	TGTGCCAGCAGTACCCGCGGGGGTCGCACTGAAGCTTTCTTT
13	-	many	TRBV20-1	TRBJ2-5	CSARGPTGETQYF	TGCAGTGCTAGAGGGCCTACTGGGGAGACCCAGTACTTC
15	-	once	TRBV18	TRBJ2-5	CASSPTRAMRETQYF	TGTGCCAGCTCACCAACCAGGGCCATGAGAGAGACCCAGTACTTC
14	-	many	TRBV5-1	TRBJ2-7	CASSLDRDSYEQYF	TGCGCCAGCAGCTTGGATCGAGACTCCTACGAGCAGTACTTC
16	-	many	TRBV20-1	TRBJ2-1	CSANSIERIDNNEQFF	TGCAGTGCTAACTCGATAGAGCGGATAGATAACAATGAGCAGTTCTTC
14	TRBD1	many	TRBV20-1	TRBJ2-7	CSASDVRGRYEQYF	TGCAGTGCTAGTGATGTCAGGGGGCGGTACGAGCAGTACTTC
15	-	many	TRBV27	TRBJ2-2	CASSLYPGRTGELFF	TGTGCCAGCAGTTTATACCCGGGACGGACCGGGGAGCTGTTTTTT
12	-	medium-sized	TRBV20-1	TRBJ1-3	CSAKGSGNTIYF	TGCAGTGCTAAGGGCTCTGGAAACACCATATATTTT
18	-	-	TRBV7-9	TRBJ1-5	CASSFTAGGPQSNQPQHF	TGTGCCAGCAGCTTCACTGCGGGAGGTCCCCAGAGCAATCAGCCCCAGCATTTT
14	TRBD1	many	TRBV27	TRBJ2-3	CASSARQGMDTQYF	TGTGCCAGCAGTGCGCGACAGGGGATGGATACGCAGTATTTT
16	TRBD2	many	TRBV3-1	TRBJ2-3	CASSQVLAGVLDTQYF	TGTGCCAGCAGCCAAGTTCTAGCGGGAGTCCTAGATACGCAGTATTTT
16	-	many	TRBV3-1	TRBJ1-4	CASSQDTPRINEKLFF	TGTGCCAGCAGCCAAGATACCCCACGGATTAATGAAAAACTGTTTTTT
15	-	many	TRBV7-8	TRBJ2-5	CASSLTGVRQETQYF	TGTGCCAGCAGCTTAACGGGGGTGAGGCAAGAGACCCAGTACTTC
13	-	many	TRBV29-1	TRBJ1-2	CSVVGGGNYGYTF	TGCAGCGTTGTAGGAGGGGGTAACTATGGCTACACCTTC
16	-	many	TRBV20-1	TRBJ1-6	CSARGHLGSYNSPLHF	TGCAGTGCTAGGGGACATTTGGGTTCCTATAATTCACCCCTCCACTTT
13	-	many	TRBV7-3	TRBJ2-3	CASSLANTDTQYF	TGTGCCAGCAGCTTGGCGAACACAGATACGCAGTATTTT
19	TRBD2	many	TRBV7-2	TRBJ2-3	CASSQKPRLAGGVADTQYF	TGTGCCAGCAGCCAGAAGCCACGACTAGCGGGGGGGGTCGCAGATACGCAGTATTTT
16	-	many	TRBV20-1	TRBJ2-1	CSTEERATSNGNEQFF	TGCAGTACTGAGGAGCGGGCCACCTCTAACGGCAATGAGCAGTTCTTC
12	TRBD1	medium-sized	TRBV20-1	TRBJ2-5	CSAGDRDETQYF	TGCAGTGCGGGGGACAGGGATGAGACCCAGTACTTC
13	-	many	TRBV20-1	TRBJ2-7	CSAVDTYSYEQYF	TGCAGTGCTGTCGACACGTACTCCTACGAGCAGTACTTC
16	TRBD1	many	TRBV20-1	TRBJ2-5	CSARDTKGQGRETQYF	TGCAGTGCTAGAGACACAAAGGGACAGGGAAGGGAGACCCAGTACTTC
14	TRBD1	-	TRBV7-7	TRBJ2-1	CASRLDRGEGEQFF	TGTGCTAGCAGATTAGACAGGGGCGAGGGTGAGCAGTTCTTC
13	-	-	TRBV20-1	TRBJ2-2	CNVGGGNTVELFF	TGCAATGTTGGTGGGGGGAACACCGTGGAGCTGTTTTTT
16	TRBD1	many	TRBV29-1	TRBJ2-7	CSAILFTGTGRHEQYF	TGCAGCGCTATACTCTTCACCGGGACAGGGAGACACGAGCAGTACTTC
13	TRBD2	medium-sized	TRBV9	TRBJ2-3	CASDAGGTDTQYF	TGTGCCAGCGATGCGGGAGGGACGGATACGCAGTATTTT
13	TRBD1	many	TRBV7-9	TRBJ1-2	CASSLTGIYGYTF	TGTGCCAGCAGCTTGACAGGGATCTATGGCTACACCTTC
15	TRBD1	many	TRBV7-2	TRBJ2-7	CASSLVVRGRDEQYF	TGTGCCAGCAGCTTAGTCGTCAGGGGGCGCGACGAGCAGTACTTC
13	-	many	TRBV7-2	TRBJ2-3	CASSLPWADTQYF	TGTGCCAGCAGCTTACCGTGGGCAGATACGCAGTATTTT
14	-	large	TRBV5-1	TRBJ1-1	CASSSQGGDTEAFF	TGCGCCAGCAGCTCACAGGGTGGCGACACTGAAGCTTTCTTT
17	TRBD2	many	TRBV5-1	TRBJ2-3	CASSLASTGRTPNTQYF	TGCGCCAGCAGCTTGGCCTCTACCGGGAGGACCCCTAATACGCAGTATTTT
14	-	-	TRBV7-2	TRBJ2-3	CASSFGWGVDTQYF	TGTGCCAGCAGCTTCGGGTGGGGGGTGGATACGCAGTATTTT
13	-	many	TRBV7-8	TRBJ1-6	CASSLHRDAPLHF	TGTGCCAGCAGCCTACACAGGGACGCACCCCTCCACTTT
15	TRBD1	many	TRBV6-5	TRBJ2-1	CASSFPGTGGGEQFF	TGTGCCAGCAGTTTTCCCGGGACAGGGGGCGGTGAGCAGTTCTTC
13	-	many	TRBV2	TRBJ1-6	CASSVTGYSPLHF	TGTGCCAGCAGTGTAACAGGGTACTCACCCCTCCACTTT
14	TRBD1	many	TRBV24-1	TRBJ2-5	CATSDRTGQETQYF	TGTGCCACCAGTGATCGGACAGGCCAAGAGACCCAGTACTTC
14	TRBD1	medium-sized	TRBV12-3/TRBV12-4	TRBJ1-1	CASSLFDRASEAFF	TGTGCCAGCAGTTTGTTTGACAGGGCCTCTGAAGCTTTCTTT
13	-	-	TRBV11-2	TRBJ1-1	CASSYRANTEAFF	TGTGCCAGCAGCTACAGGGCGAACACTGAAGCTTTCTTT
12	-	-	TRBV20-1	TRBJ2-5	CSAPDGGKTQYF	TGCAGTGCTCCTGACGGAGGGAAGACCCAGTACTTC
15	-	many	TRBV12-3/TRBV12-4	TRBJ2-1	CASRLGTATFNEQFF	TGTGCCAGCAGGCTTGGTACAGCCACCTTCAATGAGCAGTTCTTC
15	TRBD2	-	TRBV5-5	TRBJ2-1	CASSWGLAKPNEQFF	TGTGCCAGCAGCTGGGGACTAGCGAAACCCAATGAGCAGTTCTTC
14	TRBD2	few	TRBV29-1	TRBJ2-5	CSVESGRAGETQYF	TGCAGCGTTGAGAGCGGGAGGGCCGGGGAGACCCAGTACTTC
15	-	many	TRBV3-1	TRBJ2-1	CASSRWTVEVNEQFF	TGTGCCAGCAGCCGATGGACAGTCGAGGTGAATGAGCAGTTCTTC
14	-	many	TRBV7-8	TRBJ2-2	CASSLALHPGELFF	TGTGCCAGCAGCTTAGCTCTCCACCCCGGGGAGCTGTTTTTT
15	-	medium-sized	TRBV7-2	TRBJ1-4	CASSLGQVGYEKLFF	TGTGCCAGCAGCCTAGGCCAGGTTGGCTATGAAAAACTGTTTTTT
17	TRBD2	many	TRBV7-9	TRBJ2-3	CASSLGRTGTSKDTQYF	TGTGCCAGCAGCTTAGGGCGAACCGGGACTAGCAAAGATACGCAGTATTTT
15	TRBD2	many	TRBV24-1	TRBJ2-5	CATSEASGRVETQYF	TGTGCCACCAGTGAGGCTAGCGGGAGAGTAGAGACCCAGTACTTC